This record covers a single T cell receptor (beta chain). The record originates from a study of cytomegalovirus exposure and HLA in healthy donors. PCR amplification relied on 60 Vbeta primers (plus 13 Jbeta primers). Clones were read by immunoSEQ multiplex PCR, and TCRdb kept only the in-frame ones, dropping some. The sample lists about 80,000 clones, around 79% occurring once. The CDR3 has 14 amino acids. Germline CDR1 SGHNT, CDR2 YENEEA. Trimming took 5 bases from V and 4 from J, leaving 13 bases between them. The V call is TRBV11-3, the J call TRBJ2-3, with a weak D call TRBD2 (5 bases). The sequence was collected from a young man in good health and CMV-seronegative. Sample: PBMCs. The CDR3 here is CASSVTRSADTQYF. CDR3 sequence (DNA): TGTGCCAGCAGCGTAACTAGGTCGGCAGATACGCAGTATTTT.